The T cell receptor (beta chain) described here comes from a study of identifying expanded T cells in peripheral blood. Broader study findings: Over about two and four weeks, about 15 and 18 clones changed, versus 1.2 between replicates.

Using immunoSEQ multiplex PCR, the repertoire was profiled, and TCRdb retains in-frame clones only, with some absent. The profile shows around 91,000 clones, around 88% of them singletons. No infections or other immune events were documented during collection. V dropped 4 bases and J dropped 2; count of bases not matched to a gene: 5. In germline, CDR1 is SQVTM, CDR2 ANQGSEA. The CDR3 has 14 amino acids. Turning to this clone: Its specificity is not known.

The source of this sequence is a person aged 18-70 years in good health. The material sequenced was blood. The chain has TRBV29-1 and TRBJ2-7; 10 nucleotides agree with TRBD2. The DNA for the CDR3 is TGCAGCGTTGCCCTAGCGGGGGCTACCTACGAGCAGTACTTC. This translates into CSVALAGATYEQYF.